This paragraph covers one TCR beta chain sequence. Assay: immunoSEQ multiplex PCR; the TCRdb copy retains only in-frame clones and omits some. The table has 70,000 or so clones, about 85% seen once; the top ten hold 10% to 15%. This specimen comes from a study of blood T cell repertoires in COVID-19. The overall study: The United States, Italy and Spain were the sources of the acute and convalescent COVID-19 samples.

Trimming shortened V by 0 bases and J by 5 bases, and 4 bases separated the two germline ends. CDR3 length equals 12 residues. Germline lookup yields CDR1 MDHEN and CDR2 SYDVKM. This chain uses TRBV28 with TRBJ1-1; no clear D. This clonotype originated in a middle-aged man with COVID-19, enrolled during active disease. Material: peripheral blood. DNA for the CDR3: TGTGCCAGCAGTTTATGGAGTACTGAAGCTTTCTTT. Its translation is CASSLWSTEAFF.